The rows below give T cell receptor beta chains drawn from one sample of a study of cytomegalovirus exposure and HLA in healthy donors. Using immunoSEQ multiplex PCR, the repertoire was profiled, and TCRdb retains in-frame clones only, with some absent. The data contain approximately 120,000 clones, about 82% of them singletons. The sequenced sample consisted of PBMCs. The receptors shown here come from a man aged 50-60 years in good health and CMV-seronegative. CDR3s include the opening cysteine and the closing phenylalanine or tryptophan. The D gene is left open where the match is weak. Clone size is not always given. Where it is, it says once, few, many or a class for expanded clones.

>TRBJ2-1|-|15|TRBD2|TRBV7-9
CSSSLDRGAYNEQFF
TGTTCCAGCAGCTTAGACCGGGGGGCCTACAATGAGCAGTTCTTC
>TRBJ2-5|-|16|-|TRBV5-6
CASSGRPGTFQETQYF
TGTGCCAGCAGCGGTCGACCCGGGACTTTCCAAGAGACCCAGTACTTC
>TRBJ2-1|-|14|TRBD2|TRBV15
CATSRRGAYNEQFF
TGTGCCACCAGCAGACGGGGGGCCTACAATGAGCAGTTCTTC
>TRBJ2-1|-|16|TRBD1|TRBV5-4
CASSPPGTGGYNEQFF
TGTGCCAGCAGCCCCCCCGGGACAGGAGGGTACAATGAGCAGTTCTTC
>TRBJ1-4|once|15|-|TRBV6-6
CASSLRGISNEKLFF
TGTGCCAGCAGTCTCCGGGGGATAAGTAATGAAAAACTGTTTTTT
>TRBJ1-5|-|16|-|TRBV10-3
CATVDPFRDIPQFQHF
TGTGCCACCGTAGACCCTTTCCGGGACATCCCCCAGTTCCAGCATTTT
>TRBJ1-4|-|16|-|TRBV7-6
CASSPSGRGANEKLFF
TGTGCCAGCAGCCCCTCGGGGAGGGGCGCTAATGAAAAACTGTTTTTT
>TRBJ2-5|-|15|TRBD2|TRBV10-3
CAISESAGEGETQYF
TGTGCCATCAGTGAGTCTGCGGGGGAAGGCGAGACCCAGTACTTC
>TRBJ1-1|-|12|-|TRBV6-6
CASSPTGVEAFF
TGTGCCAGCAGTCCCACGGGGGTTGAAGCTTTCTTT
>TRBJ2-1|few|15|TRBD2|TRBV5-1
CASKVGLAGNNEQFF
TGCGCCAGCAAAGTCGGGTTAGCGGGGAATAATGAGCAGTTCTTC
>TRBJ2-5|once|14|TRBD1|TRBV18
CASSPRGPRETQYF
TGTGCCAGCTCACCTAGGGGGCCTCGGGAGACCCAGTACTTC
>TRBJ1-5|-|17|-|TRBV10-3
CAISEGPLLYSNQPQHF
TGTGCCATCAGTGAGGGGCCTCTCCTATATAGCAATCAGCCCCAGCATTTT
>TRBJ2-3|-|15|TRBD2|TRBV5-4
CASSAGLAGTDTQYF
TGTGCCAGCAGCGCCGGACTAGCGGGGACAGATACGCAGTATTTT
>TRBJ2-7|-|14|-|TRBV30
CALEKPGLLMEQYF
TGTGCCTTGGAGAAACCGGGACTCCTTATGGAGCAGTACTTC
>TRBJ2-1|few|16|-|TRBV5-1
CASSILTDPSHNEQFF
TGCGCCAGCAGCATTCTGACAGATCCATCGCACAATGAGCAGTTCTTC
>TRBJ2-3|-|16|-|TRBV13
CASSPRTEISTDTQYF
TGTGCCAGCAGCCCCCGGACAGAAATAAGCACAGATACGCAGTATTTT
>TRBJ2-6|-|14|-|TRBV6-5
CASSWSSGANVLTF
TGTGCCAGCAGTTGGAGCTCTGGGGCCAACGTCCTGACTTTC
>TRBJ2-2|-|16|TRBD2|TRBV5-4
CASSSAGGRNTGELFF
TGTGCCAGCAGCTCTGCGGGGGGCCGGAACACCGGGGAGCTGTTTTTT
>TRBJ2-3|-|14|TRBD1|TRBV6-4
CASSVQGDTDTQYF
TGTGCCAGCAGTGTCCAGGGGGATACAGATACGCAGTATTTT
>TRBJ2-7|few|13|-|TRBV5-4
CASSLAWGYEQYF
TGTGCCAGCAGCTTGGCCTGGGGCTACGAGCAGTACTTC
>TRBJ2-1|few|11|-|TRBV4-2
CASSQAAARIF
TGTGCCAGCAGCCAAGCGGCAGCGCGGATCTTC
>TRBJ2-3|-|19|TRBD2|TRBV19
CASSMSFFERGPSEDTQYF
TGTGCCAGTAGTATGTCGTTCTTCGAGCGGGGACCCTCAGAAGATACGCAGTATTTT
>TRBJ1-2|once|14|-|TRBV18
CASSPEPQGYGYTF
TGTGCCAGCTCACCAGAGCCGCAGGGCTATGGCTACACCTTC
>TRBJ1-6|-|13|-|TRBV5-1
CASSLEEGQALHF
TGCGCCAGCAGCTTGGAAGAGGGCCAGGCCCTCCACTTT
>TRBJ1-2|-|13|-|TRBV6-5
CASSSAGVGGYTF
TGTGCCAGCAGCTCCGCGGGGGTTGGGGGCTACACCTTC
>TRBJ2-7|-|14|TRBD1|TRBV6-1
CASKGQGGSYEQYF
TGTGCCAGCAAAGGACAGGGAGGATCCTACGAGCAGTACTTC
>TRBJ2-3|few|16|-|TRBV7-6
CASSREASASTDTQYF
TGTGCCAGCAGCCGGGAAGCGAGCGCCAGCACAGATACGCAGTATTTT
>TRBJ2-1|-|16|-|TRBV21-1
CASSKGRGGRANEQFF
TGTGCCAGCAGCAAAGGTAGAGGGGGCAGGGCCAATGAGCAGTTCTTC
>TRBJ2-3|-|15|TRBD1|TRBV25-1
CASTSTGVQSDTQYF
TGTGCCAGCACATCGACAGGGGTTCAGTCAGATACGCAGTATTTT
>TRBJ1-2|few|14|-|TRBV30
CAWSLGAVRYGYTF
TGTGCCTGGAGTTTGGGGGCGGTAAGGTATGGCTACACCTTC
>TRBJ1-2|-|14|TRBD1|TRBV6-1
CASSEVRQGYGYTF
TGTGCCAGCAGTGAAGTTAGACAGGGATACGGCTACACCTTC
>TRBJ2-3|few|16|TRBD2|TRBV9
CASSVESQWGGDTQYF
TGTGCCAGCAGCGTAGAGTCTCAGTGGGGGGGGGATACGCAGTATTTT
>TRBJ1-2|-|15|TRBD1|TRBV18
CASSPWDSTLYGYTF
TGTGCCAGCTCACCCTGGGACAGCACGCTCTATGGCTACACCTTC
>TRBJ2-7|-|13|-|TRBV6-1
CAVGGPNSYEQYF
TGTGCCGTCGGGGGGCCGAATTCCTACGAGCAGTACTTC
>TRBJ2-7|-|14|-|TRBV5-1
CASSLDSNSYEQYF
TGCGCCAGCAGCTTGGATTCCAATTCCTACGAGCAGTACTTC
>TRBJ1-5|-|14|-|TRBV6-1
CASKRRYSDQPQHF
TGTGCCAGCAAGAGGAGGTACTCCGATCAGCCCCAGCATTTT
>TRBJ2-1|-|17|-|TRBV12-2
CASRPGQGSNSYNEQFF
TGTGCAAGTCGCCCGGGACAGGGTTCCAACTCCTACAATGAGCAGTTCTTC
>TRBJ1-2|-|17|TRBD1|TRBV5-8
CASSQGTGGRSTGGYTF
TGTGCCAGCAGCCAGGGGACAGGGGGCAGGTCGACGGGAGGCTACACCTTC
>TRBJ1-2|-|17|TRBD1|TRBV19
CASSIRGSTGTDYGYTF
TGTGCCAGTAGTATCCGCGGATCGACAGGGACAGACTATGGCTACACCTTC
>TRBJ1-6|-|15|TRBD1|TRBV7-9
CASSIWTGENSPLHF
TGTGCCAGCAGCATCTGGACAGGGGAAAATTCACCCCTCCACTTT
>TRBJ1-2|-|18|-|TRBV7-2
CASSLDGSPSYYNYGYTF
TGTGCCAGCAGCTTAGATGGCAGTCCTAGCTATTATAACTATGGCTACACCTTC